The sequence of this T cell receptor (beta chain) was determined in a study of shared clonotypes between healthy human individuals. Profiled with immunoSEQ multiplex PCR; TCRdb holds only in-frame clones, not every one. The table records roughly 600,000 clones, roughly 98% of them present only once. As defined, naive CD8 cells were CD45RO-negative and positively selected for CCR7, with terminally differentiated effector memory CD45RA+ cells excluded. CDR3 length equals 15 residues. V was clipped by 6 bases and J by 3 bases; unmatched bases: 9. CDR1 SGHTA and CDR2 FQGNSA come from the germline V gene.

The chain joins TRBV7-2 to TRBJ2-5; TRBD1 matches 8 bases. The source of this sequence is a man aged 25 to 40 in good health. The sample was naive CD8+ T cells sorted from blood. This chain's CDR3 is CASSPQDRVEETQYF. The CDR3 DNA follows: TGTGCCAGCAGTCCCCAGGACAGGGTCGAAGAGACCCAGTACTTC.